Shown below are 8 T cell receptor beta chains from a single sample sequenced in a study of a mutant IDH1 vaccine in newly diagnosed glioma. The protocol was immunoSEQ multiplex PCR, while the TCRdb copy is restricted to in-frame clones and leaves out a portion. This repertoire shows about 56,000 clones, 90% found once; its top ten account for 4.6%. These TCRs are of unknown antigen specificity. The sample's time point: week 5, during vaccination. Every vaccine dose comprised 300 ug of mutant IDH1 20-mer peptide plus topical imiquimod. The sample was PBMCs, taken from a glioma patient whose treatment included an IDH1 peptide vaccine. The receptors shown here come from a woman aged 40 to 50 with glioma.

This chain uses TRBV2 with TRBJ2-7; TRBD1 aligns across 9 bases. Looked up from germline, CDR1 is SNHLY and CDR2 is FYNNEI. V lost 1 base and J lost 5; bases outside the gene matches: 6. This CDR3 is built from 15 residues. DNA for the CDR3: TGTGCCAGCAGTGAAGGGACAGGGGATATGGACGAGCAGTACTTC. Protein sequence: CASSEGTGDMDEQYF.

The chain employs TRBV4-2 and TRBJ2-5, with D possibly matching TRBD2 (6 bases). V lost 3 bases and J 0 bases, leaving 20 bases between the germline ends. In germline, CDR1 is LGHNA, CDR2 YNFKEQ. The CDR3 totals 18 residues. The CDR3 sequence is CASSHGGWGEPDQETQYF. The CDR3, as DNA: TGTGCCAGCAGCCATGGGGGGTGGGGGGAACCCGACCAAGAGACCCAGTACTTC.

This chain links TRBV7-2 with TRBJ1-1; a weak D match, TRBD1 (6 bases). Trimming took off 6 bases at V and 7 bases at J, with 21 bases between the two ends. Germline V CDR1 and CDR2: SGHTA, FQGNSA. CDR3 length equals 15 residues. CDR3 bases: TGTGCCAGCAGAACAGGACAGTCGGGGATGGGTGAAGCTTTCTTT. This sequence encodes CASRTGQSGMGEAFF.

The CDR3 protein is CASSLSRGLGYEQYF. The DNA for the CDR3 is TGTGCCAGCAGCTTAAGTCGGGGGCTTGGGTACGAGCAGTACTTC. The chain combines TRBV11-2 with TRBJ2-7; D may match TRBD1 or TRBD2 (6 bases each). The CDR3 contains 15 residues. Between the trimmed V and J ends, which lost 2 bases and 4 bases, there was a span of 15 bases. Germline loops: CDR1 SGHAT, CDR2 FQNNGV. The full variable domain, in which reference TRBV11-2 and TRBJ2-7 provide the parts outside the CDR3, is EAGVAQSPRYKIIEKRQSVAFWCNPISGHATLYWYQQILGQGPKLLIQFQNNGVVDDSQLPKDRFSAERLKGVDSTLKIQPAKLEDSAVYLCASSLSRGLGYEQYFGPGTRLTVT.

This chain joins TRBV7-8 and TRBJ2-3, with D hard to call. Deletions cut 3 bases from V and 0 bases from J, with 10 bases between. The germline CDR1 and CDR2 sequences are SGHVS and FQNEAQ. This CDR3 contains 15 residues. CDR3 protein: CASSFGLPSTDTQYF. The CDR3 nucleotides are TGTGCCAGCAGCTTTGGTTTACCTAGCACAGATACGCAGTATTTT.

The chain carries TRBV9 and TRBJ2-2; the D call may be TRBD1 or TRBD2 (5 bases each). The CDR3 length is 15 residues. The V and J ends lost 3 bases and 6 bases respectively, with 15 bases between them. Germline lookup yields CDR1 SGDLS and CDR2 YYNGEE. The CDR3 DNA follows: TGTGCCAGCAGCGAAACGGGACGCAGGGCCGGGGAGCTGTTTTTT. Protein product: CASSETGRRAGELFF.

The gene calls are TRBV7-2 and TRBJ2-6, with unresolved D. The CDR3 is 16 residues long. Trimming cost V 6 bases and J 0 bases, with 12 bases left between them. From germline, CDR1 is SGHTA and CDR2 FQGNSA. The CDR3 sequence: CASRPNSRSGANVLTF. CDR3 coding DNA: TGTGCCAGCAGGCCTAACTCTCGCTCTGGGGCCAACGTCCTGACTTTC. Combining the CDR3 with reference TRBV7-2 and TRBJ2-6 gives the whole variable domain GAGVSQSPSNKVTEKGKDVELRCDPISGHTALYWYRQSLGQGLEFLIYFQGNSAPDKSGLPSDRFSAERTGGSVSTLTIQRTQQEDSAVYLCASRPNSRSGANVLTFGAGSRLTVL.

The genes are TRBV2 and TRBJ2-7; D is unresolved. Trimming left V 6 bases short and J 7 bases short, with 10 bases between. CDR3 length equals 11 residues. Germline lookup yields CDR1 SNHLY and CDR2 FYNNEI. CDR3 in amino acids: CASRFFVEQYF. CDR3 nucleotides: TGTGCCAGCAGGTTCTTCGTTGAGCAGTACTTC.